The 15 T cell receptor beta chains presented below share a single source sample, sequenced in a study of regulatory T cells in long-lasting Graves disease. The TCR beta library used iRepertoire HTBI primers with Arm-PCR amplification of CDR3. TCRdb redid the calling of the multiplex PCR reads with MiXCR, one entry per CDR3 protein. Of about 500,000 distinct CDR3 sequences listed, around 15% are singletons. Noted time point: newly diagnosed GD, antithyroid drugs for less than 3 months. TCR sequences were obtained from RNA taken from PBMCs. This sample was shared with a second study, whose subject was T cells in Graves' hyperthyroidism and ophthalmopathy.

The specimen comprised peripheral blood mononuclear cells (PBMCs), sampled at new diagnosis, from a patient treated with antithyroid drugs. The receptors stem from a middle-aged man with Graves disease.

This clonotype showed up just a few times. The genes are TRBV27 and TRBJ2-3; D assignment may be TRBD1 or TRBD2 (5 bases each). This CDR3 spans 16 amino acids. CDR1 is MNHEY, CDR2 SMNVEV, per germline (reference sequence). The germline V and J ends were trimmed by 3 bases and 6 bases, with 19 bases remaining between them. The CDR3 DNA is TGTGCCAGCAGTTTCCTTGGGGCTAGCTATTCCGATACGCAGTATTTT. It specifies CASSFLGASYSDTQYF.

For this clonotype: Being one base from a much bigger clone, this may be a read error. The CDR3 nucleotides read TGTGCCTGGAGTAGGACAGGGCCGTTAGATCAGCCCCAGCATTTT. This sequence encodes CAWSRTGPLDQPQHF. The chain joins TRBV30 to TRBJ1-5; 8 nucleotides agree with TRBD1. The ends lost 2 bases at V and 5 bases at J; junction bases unmatched: 8. CDR3 length equals 15 residues. CDR1 and CDR2 from the germline V gene are GTSNPN and SVGIG (reference sequence).

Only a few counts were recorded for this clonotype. The CDR3 reads CASSEAGGAYNSPLHF. The CDR3 bases are TGCGCCAGCAGTGAGGCAGGGGGCGCCTATAATTCACCCCTCCACTTT. The rearrangement joins TRBV10-2 to TRBJ1-6; 8 bases agree with TRBD1. Germline V lookup: CDR1 WSHSY, CDR2 SAAADI. The CDR3 has 16 residues. J lost 2 bases, V lost 2 bases, and 2 bases had no gene match.

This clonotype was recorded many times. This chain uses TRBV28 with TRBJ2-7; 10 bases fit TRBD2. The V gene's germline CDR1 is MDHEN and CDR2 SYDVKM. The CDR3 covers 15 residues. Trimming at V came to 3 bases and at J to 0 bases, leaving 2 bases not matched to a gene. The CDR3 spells CASSLTSGRSYEQYF. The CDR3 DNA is TGTGCCAGCAGTTTGACTAGCGGGCGCTCCTACGAGCAGTACTTC.

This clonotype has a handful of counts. CDR3 sequence: CASSESWGRIAGNTIYF. CDR3 nucleotides: TGTGCCAGCAGCGAGTCTTGGGGGCGAATAGCTGGAAACACCATATATTTT. The J gene is TRBJ1-3, the V gene TRBV12-3 or TRBV12-4; TRBD1 might be the D (6 bases). The CDR3 is 17 residues long. V shed 6 bases and J shed 2 bases, with 20 bases lying between them.

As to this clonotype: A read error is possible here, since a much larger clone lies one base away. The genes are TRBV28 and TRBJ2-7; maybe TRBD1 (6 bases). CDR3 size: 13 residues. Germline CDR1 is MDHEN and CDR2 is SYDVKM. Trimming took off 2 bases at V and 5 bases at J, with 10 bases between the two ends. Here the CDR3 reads CASSLRNRDEQYF. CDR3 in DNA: TGTGCCAGCAGTTTACGGAACAGGGACGAGCAGTACTTC. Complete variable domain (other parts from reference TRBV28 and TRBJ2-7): DVKVTQSSRYLVKRTGEKVFLECVQDMDHENMFWYRQDPGLGLRLIYFSYDVKMKEKGDIPEGYSVSREKKERFSLILESASTNQTSMYLCASSLRNRDEQYFGPGTRLTVT.

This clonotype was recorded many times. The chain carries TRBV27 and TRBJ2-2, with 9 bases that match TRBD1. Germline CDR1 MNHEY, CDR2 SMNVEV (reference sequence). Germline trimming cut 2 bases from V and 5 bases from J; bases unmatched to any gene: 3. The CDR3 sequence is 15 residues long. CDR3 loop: CASSLLGTGTGELFF. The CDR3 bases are TGTGCCAGCAGTTTACTCGGGACAGGGACCGGGGAGCTGTTTTTT.

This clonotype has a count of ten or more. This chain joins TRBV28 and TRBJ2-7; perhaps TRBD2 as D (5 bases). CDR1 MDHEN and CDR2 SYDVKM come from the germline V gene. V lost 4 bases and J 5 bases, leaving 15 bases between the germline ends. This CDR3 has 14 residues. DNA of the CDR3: TGTGCCAGCAGTTCGATGTCCCCGCGGGACGAGCAGTACTTC. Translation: CASSSMSPRDEQYF.

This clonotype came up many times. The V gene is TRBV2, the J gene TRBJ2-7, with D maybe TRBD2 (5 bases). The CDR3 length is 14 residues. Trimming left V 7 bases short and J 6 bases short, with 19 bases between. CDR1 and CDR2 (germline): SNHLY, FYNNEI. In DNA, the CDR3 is TGTGCCAGCACGCGGCTAGCCACACCGAGCGAGCAGTACTTC. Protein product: CASTRLATPSEQYF. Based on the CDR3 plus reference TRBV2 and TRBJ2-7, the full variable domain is EPEVTQTPSHQVTQMGQEVILRCVPISNHLYFYWYRQILGQKVEFLVSFYNNEISEKSEIFDDQFSVERPDGSNFTLKIRSTKLEDSAMYFCASTRLATPSEQYFGPGTRLTVT.

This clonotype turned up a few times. CDR3 residues: CASSPAGLYGYTF. Written as DNA, the CDR3 is TGTGCCAGCAGCCCGGCGGGCCTCTATGGCTACACCTTC. The chain employs TRBV7-2 and TRBJ1-2; the D is unclear. There are 13 residues in the CDR3. V was shortened by 5 bases and J by 4 bases, with 11 bases between the two germline ends. CDR1 SGHTA and CDR2 FQGNSA come from the germline V gene. The complete variable domain, with remaining parts taken from reference TRBV7-2 and TRBJ1-2, reads GAGVSQSPSNKVTEKGKDVELRCDPISGHTALYWYRQSLGQGLEFLIYFQGNSAPDKSGLPSDRFSAERTGGSVSTLTIQRTQQEDSAVYLCASSPAGLYGYTFGSGTRLTVV.

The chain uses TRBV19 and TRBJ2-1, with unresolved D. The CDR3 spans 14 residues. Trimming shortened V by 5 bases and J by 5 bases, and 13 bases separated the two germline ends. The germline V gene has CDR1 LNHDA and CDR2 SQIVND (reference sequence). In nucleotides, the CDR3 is TGTGCCAGTAGTGGCGGCCTTTGGAACAATGAGCAGTTCTTC. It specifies CASSGGLWNNEQFF.

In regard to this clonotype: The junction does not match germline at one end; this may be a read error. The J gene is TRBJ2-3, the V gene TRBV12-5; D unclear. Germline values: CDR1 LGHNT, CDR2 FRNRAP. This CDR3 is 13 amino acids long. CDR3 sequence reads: CARNAGCADTLYF. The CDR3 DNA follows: TGTGCTAGGAACGCTGGGTGCGCAGATACGCTGTATTTT. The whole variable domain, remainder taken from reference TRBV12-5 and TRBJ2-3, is DARVTQTPRHKVTEMGQEVTMRCQPILGHNTVFWYRQTMMQGLELLAYFRNRAPLDDSGMPKDRFSAEMPDATLATLKIQPSEPRDSAVYFCARNAGCADTLYFGPGTRLTVL.

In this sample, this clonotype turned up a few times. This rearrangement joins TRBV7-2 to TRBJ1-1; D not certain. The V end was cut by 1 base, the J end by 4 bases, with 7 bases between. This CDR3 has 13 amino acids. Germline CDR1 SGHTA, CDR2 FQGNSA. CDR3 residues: CASSLGRFTEAFF. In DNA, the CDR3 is TGTGCCAGCAGCTTAGGGAGATTCACTGAAGCTTTCTTT.

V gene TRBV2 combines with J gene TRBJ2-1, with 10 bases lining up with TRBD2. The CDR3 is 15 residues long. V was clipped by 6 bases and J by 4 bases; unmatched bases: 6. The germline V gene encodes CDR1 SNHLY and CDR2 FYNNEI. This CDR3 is CASRGLASPYNEQFF. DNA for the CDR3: TGTGCCAGCAGGGGACTAGCGAGCCCATACAATGAGCAGTTCTTC.

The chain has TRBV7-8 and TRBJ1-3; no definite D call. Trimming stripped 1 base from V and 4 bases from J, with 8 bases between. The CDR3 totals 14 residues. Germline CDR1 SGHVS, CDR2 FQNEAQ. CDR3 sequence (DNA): TGTGCCAGCAGCTTAGAACGGCTCGGAAACACCATATATTTT. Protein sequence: CASSLERLGNTIYF. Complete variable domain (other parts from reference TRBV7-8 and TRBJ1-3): GAGVSQSPRYKVAKRGQDVALRCDPISGHVSLFWYQQALGQGPEFLTYFQNEAQLDKSGLPSDRFFAERPEGSVSTLKIQRTQQEDSAVYLCASSLERLGNTIYFGEGSWLTVV.